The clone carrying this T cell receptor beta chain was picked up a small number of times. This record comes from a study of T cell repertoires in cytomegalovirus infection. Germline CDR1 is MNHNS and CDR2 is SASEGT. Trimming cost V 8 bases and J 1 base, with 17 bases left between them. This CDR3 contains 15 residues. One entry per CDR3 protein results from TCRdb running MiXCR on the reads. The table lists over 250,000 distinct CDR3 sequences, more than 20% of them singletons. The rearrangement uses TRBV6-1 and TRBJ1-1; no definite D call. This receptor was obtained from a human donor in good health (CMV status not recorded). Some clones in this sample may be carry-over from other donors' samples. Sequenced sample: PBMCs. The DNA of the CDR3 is TGTGCCAGCCAAACCGGACGGCACTCGAACACTGAAGCTTTCTTT. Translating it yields CASQTGRHSNTEAFF.